Reported below is one T cell receptor (beta chain). Its matching antigen is unknown. The entry originates in a study of shared clonotypes between healthy human individuals. Broader study findings: Some naive CD4 clonotypes, 4% to 6%, turned up in common across a handful of donors. Estimated richness values were generally larger in naive subsets than in memory subsets.

Running of the assay took place at deep level. Repertoires were generated with immunoSEQ multiplex PCR, while TCRdb's copy carries only in-frame clones and drops some. The sample shows about 680,000 clones, 92% of them seen only once. As defined, naive CD8 cells were CD45RO-negative and positively selected for CCR7, with terminally differentiated effector memory CD45RA+ cells excluded. The CDR3 covers 15 residues. Trimming pared 0 bases from V and 2 bases from J, leaving 11 bases between. Germline assignment: CDR1 SGHNT and CDR2 YYREEE (reference sequence). Material for sequencing was naive CD8+ T cells sorted from blood. The chain recombines TRBV5-4 with TRBJ1-1; D is possibly TRBD1 (5 bases). The sequence was collected from a man between 25 and 39 years old in good health. CDR3 amino acids: CASSLVNRGNTEAFF. CDR3 sequence (DNA): TGTGCCAGCAGCTTGGTTAACCGGGGCAACACTGAAGCTTTCTTT. Full variable domain (missing parts from reference TRBV5-4 and TRBJ1-1): ETGVTQSPTHLIKTRGQQVTLRCSSQSGHNTVSWYQQALGQGPQFIFQYYREEENGRGNFPPRFSGLQFPNYSSELNVNALELDDSALYLCASSLVNRGNTEAFFGQGTRLTVV.